These T cell receptor beta chains were read from a single sample in a study of identical twins. Each CDR3 protein gets one entry after TCRdb re-called the 5' RACE reads with MiXCR. The data contain 1.5 million to 2 million distinct CDR3 sequences, around a third of them seen just once; the ten biggest clones take up 0.25% to 0.3%. Sequencing was performed on cord blood. The receptors derive from a newborn girl in good health. Both conserved end residues are part of each CDR3. Each record gives: clone size, D gene, V gene, J gene, CDR3 protein, CDR3 DNA. D genes are given only for firm matches. Clone size is shown for a subset of rows, as once, few, many or a class of expanded clone.

clone_size: NA; d_call: NA; v_call: TRBV7-2; j_call: TRBJ2-7; cdr3_aa: CASSFRQFEQYF; cdr3_nt: TGTGCCAGCAGCTTCCGACAGTTCGAGCAGTACTTC
clone_size: few; d_call: TRBD1; v_call: TRBV20-1; j_call: TRBJ2-7; cdr3_aa: CSARSPGTGIHEQYF; cdr3_nt: TGCAGTGCTAGATCCCCCGGGACAGGGATCCACGAGCAGTACTTC
clone_size: NA; d_call: NA; v_call: TRBV29-1; j_call: TRBJ2-2; cdr3_aa: CSAPSNTGELFF; cdr3_nt: TGCAGCGCCCCCTCCAACACCGGGGAGCTGTTTTTT
clone_size: NA; d_call: NA; v_call: TRBV30; j_call: TRBJ2-1; cdr3_aa: CAWSGQVRHEQFF; cdr3_nt: TGTGCCTGGAGTGGACAGGTTCGTCATGAGCAGTTCTTC
clone_size: few; d_call: NA; v_call: TRBV3-1; j_call: TRBJ2-5; cdr3_aa: CASSQGWQVKETQYF; cdr3_nt: TGTGCCAGCAGCCAAGGGTGGCAGGTAAAAGAGACCCAGTACTTC
clone_size: NA; d_call: NA; v_call: TRBV24-1; j_call: TRBJ1-4; cdr3_aa: CATADSTREEKLFF; cdr3_nt: TGTGCCACCGCCGACTCGACTCGGGAGGAAAAACTGTTTTTT
clone_size: NA; d_call: TRBD1; v_call: TRBV7-7; j_call: TRBJ2-1; cdr3_aa: CASSPRTGGNMNEQFF; cdr3_nt: TGTGCTAGCAGCCCTAGGACAGGGGGCAATATGAATGAGCAGTTCTTC
clone_size: few; d_call: NA; v_call: TRBV12-3/TRBV12-4; j_call: TRBJ2-3; cdr3_aa: CASSFGAGSDTQYF; cdr3_nt: TGTGCCAGCAGTTTCGGGGCAGGGTCAGATACGCAGTATTTT
clone_size: many; d_call: NA; v_call: TRBV21-1; j_call: TRBJ1-2; cdr3_aa: CASSKANYGYTF; cdr3_nt: TGTGCCAGTTCGAAAGCTAACTATGGCTACACCTTC
clone_size: few; d_call: NA; v_call: TRBV25-1; j_call: TRBJ1-4; cdr3_aa: CASSEPAPDEKLFF; cdr3_nt: TGTGCCAGCAGTGAACCGGCACCCGATGAAAAACTGTTTTTT
clone_size: few; d_call: TRBD2; v_call: TRBV29-1; j_call: TRBJ2-7; cdr3_aa: CSVLLAGTYEQYF; cdr3_nt: TGCAGCGTTCTTTTAGCGGGAACCTACGAGCAGTACTTC
clone_size: NA; d_call: TRBD2; v_call: TRBV20-1; j_call: TRBJ2-1; cdr3_aa: CSAGRSGSSYNEQFF; cdr3_nt: TGCAGTGCTGGCCGTAGCGGGAGCTCCTACAATGAGCAGTTCTTC
clone_size: NA; d_call: NA; v_call: TRBV3-1; j_call: TRBJ2-1; cdr3_aa: CASSQVLAATYNEQFF; cdr3_nt: TGTGCCAGCAGCCAAGTTCTAGCAGCCACCTACAATGAGCAGTTCTTC
clone_size: few; d_call: TRBD2; v_call: TRBV20-1; j_call: TRBJ2-3; cdr3_aa: CSATELAGGITDTQYF; cdr3_nt: TGCAGTGCTACAGAACTAGCGGGGGGGATCACAGATACGCAGTATTTT
clone_size: NA; d_call: NA; v_call: TRBV7-6; j_call: TRBJ2-5; cdr3_aa: CASSLYDSGETQYF; cdr3_nt: TGTGCCAGCAGCTTATATGACAGCGGGGAGACCCAGTACTTC
clone_size: few; d_call: NA; v_call: TRBV7-9; j_call: TRBJ2-4; cdr3_aa: CASSAQAEGIQYF; cdr3_nt: TGTGCCAGCAGCGCACAAGCCGAGGGAATTCAGTACTTC
clone_size: NA; d_call: NA; v_call: TRBV28; j_call: TRBJ1-2; cdr3_aa: CASSPRTERDYGYTF; cdr3_nt: TGTGCCAGCAGTCCCAGGACGGAGAGGGACTATGGCTACACCTTC
clone_size: few; d_call: NA; v_call: TRBV29-1; j_call: TRBJ2-7; cdr3_aa: CSVAGTPNPYEQYF; cdr3_nt: TGCAGCGTTGCCGGGACCCCCAACCCCTACGAGCAGTACTTC
clone_size: NA; d_call: NA; v_call: TRBV27; j_call: TRBJ2-1; cdr3_aa: CASSLSLRQVMDEQFF; cdr3_nt: TGTGCCAGCAGCCTCTCCTTGAGACAGGTTATGGATGAGCAGTTCTTC
clone_size: NA; d_call: TRBD1; v_call: TRBV7-2; j_call: TRBJ1-1; cdr3_aa: CASSSTGGTRSTEAFF; cdr3_nt: TGTGCCAGCAGCTCAACAGGGGGGACCCGTTCCACTGAAGCTTTCTTT
clone_size: few; d_call: NA; v_call: TRBV29-1; j_call: TRBJ1-2; cdr3_aa: CSVARGWGYYTF; cdr3_nt: TGCAGCGTCGCCCGGGGGTGGGGCTACTACACCTTC
clone_size: NA; d_call: NA; v_call: TRBV13; j_call: TRBJ2-7; cdr3_aa: CASSFPGVSYEQYF; cdr3_nt: TGTGCCAGCAGCTTTCCAGGGGTCTCCTACGAGCAGTACTTC
clone_size: few; d_call: TRBD2; v_call: TRBV20-1; j_call: TRBJ2-7; cdr3_aa: CSARPSGENEQYF; cdr3_nt: TGCAGTGCTCGACCTAGCGGGGAAAACGAGCAGTACTTC
clone_size: once; d_call: NA; v_call: TRBV20-1; j_call: TRBJ2-3; cdr3_aa: CSARGAEIVVGDTQYF; cdr3_nt: TGCAGTGCTAGAGGGGCAGAGATCGTCGTGGGTGATACGCAGTATTTT
clone_size: NA; d_call: NA; v_call: TRBV19; j_call: TRBJ2-1; cdr3_aa: CASSISPTKPQFF; cdr3_nt: TGTGCCAGTAGTATAAGCCCGACTAAACCCCAGTTCTTC
clone_size: NA; d_call: TRBD2; v_call: TRBV20-1; j_call: TRBJ2-1; cdr3_aa: CSARGWASGNYNEQFF; cdr3_nt: TGCAGTGCTAGGGGATGGGCTAGCGGGAACTACAATGAGCAGTTCTTC
clone_size: NA; d_call: TRBD1; v_call: TRBV29-1; j_call: TRBJ2-3; cdr3_aa: CSAPGQGTHTQYF; cdr3_nt: TGCAGCGCCCCGGGACAGGGGACCCATACGCAGTATTTT
clone_size: NA; d_call: TRBD2; v_call: TRBV2; j_call: TRBJ2-7; cdr3_aa: CASSDEGLGLYEQYF; cdr3_nt: TGTGCCAGCAGTGATGAGGGACTAGGACTTTACGAGCAGTACTTC
clone_size: NA; d_call: NA; v_call: TRBV10-1; j_call: TRBJ2-4; cdr3_aa: CASSESGGQAKNIQYF; cdr3_nt: TGCGCCAGCAGTGAGTCGGGGGGTCAGGCCAAAAACATTCAGTACTTC
clone_size: NA; d_call: NA; v_call: TRBV3-1; j_call: TRBJ1-5; cdr3_aa: CASSVGGLHSNQPQHF; cdr3_nt: TGTGCCAGCAGTGTAGGTGGGCTGCATAGCAATCAGCCCCAGCATTTT
clone_size: NA; d_call: NA; v_call: TRBV7-2; j_call: TRBJ2-7; cdr3_aa: CASSLGVIFWQSSYEQYF; cdr3_nt: TGTGCCAGCAGCTTAGGAGTGATTTTTTGGCAGAGCTCCTACGAGCAGTACTTC
clone_size: few; d_call: NA; v_call: TRBV7-9; j_call: TRBJ2-5; cdr3_aa: CASSLDREKETQYF; cdr3_nt: TGTGCCAGCAGCTTAGACAGGGAAAAGGAGACCCAGTACTTC
clone_size: NA; d_call: TRBD2; v_call: TRBV13; j_call: TRBJ2-7; cdr3_aa: CASSLSSGGNNEQYF; cdr3_nt: TGTGCCAGCAGCTTATCCAGCGGGGGCAACAATGAGCAGTACTTC
clone_size: few; d_call: TRBD2; v_call: TRBV12-3/TRBV12-4; j_call: TRBJ2-1; cdr3_aa: CASSLFVAGTYNEQFF; cdr3_nt: TGTGCCAGCAGTTTATTCGTAGCGGGAACCTACAATGAGCAGTTCTTC
clone_size: many; d_call: NA; v_call: TRBV20-1; j_call: TRBJ2-4; cdr3_aa: CSARDFRVLAKNIQYF; cdr3_nt: TGCAGTGCTAGAGATTTTCGCGTTTTAGCCAAAAACATTCAGTACTTC
clone_size: NA; d_call: TRBD1; v_call: TRBV6-5; j_call: TRBJ1-2; cdr3_aa: CASSSTGDWYGYTF; cdr3_nt: TGTGCCAGCAGTTCGACAGGGGACTGGTATGGCTACACCTTC
clone_size: NA; d_call: NA; v_call: TRBV13; j_call: TRBJ2-3; cdr3_aa: CASSFRSGDTDTQYF; cdr3_nt: TGTGCCAGCAGCTTTCGGTCAGGGGACACAGATACGCAGTATTTT
clone_size: NA; d_call: NA; v_call: TRBV5-1; j_call: TRBJ1-1; cdr3_aa: CASSLDRPGDTEAFF; cdr3_nt: TGCGCCAGCAGCTTGGACAGGCCGGGGGACACTGAAGCTTTCTTT
clone_size: NA; d_call: NA; v_call: TRBV5-1; j_call: TRBJ2-1; cdr3_aa: CASSASYYNEQFF; cdr3_nt: TGCGCCAGCAGCGCCTCATACTACAATGAGCAGTTCTTC
clone_size: NA; d_call: NA; v_call: TRBV20-1; j_call: TRBJ1-1; cdr3_aa: CSALLNTEAFF; cdr3_nt: TGCAGCGCCCTTCTGAACACTGAAGCTTTCTTT
clone_size: few; d_call: TRBD2; v_call: TRBV14; j_call: TRBJ2-1; cdr3_aa: CASSKRRLREGSSYNEQFF; cdr3_nt: TGTGCCAGCAGCAAGAGGCGGTTGAGGGAGGGGAGCTCCTACAATGAGCAGTTCTTC